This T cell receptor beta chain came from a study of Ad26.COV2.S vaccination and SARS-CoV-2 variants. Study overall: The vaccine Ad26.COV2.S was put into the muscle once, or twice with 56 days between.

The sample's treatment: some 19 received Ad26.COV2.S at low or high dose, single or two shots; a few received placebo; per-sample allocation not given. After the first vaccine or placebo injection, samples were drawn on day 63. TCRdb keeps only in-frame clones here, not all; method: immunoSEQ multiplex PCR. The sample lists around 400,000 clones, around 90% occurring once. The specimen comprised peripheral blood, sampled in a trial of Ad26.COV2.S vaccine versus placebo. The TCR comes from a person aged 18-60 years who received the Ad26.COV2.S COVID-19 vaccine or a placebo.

CDR3 nucleotides: TGTGCCAGCAGTGAAATGGGGGACTCACCCCTCCACTTT. Translating gives CASSEMGDSPLHF. J is TRBJ1-6 and V is TRBV6-1; possible D gene TRBD1, 5 bases. Germline assignment: CDR1 MNHNS and CDR2 SASEGT. This CDR3 spans 13 amino acids. V lost 2 bases to trimming and J lost 10 bases, with 9 bases between them.